Listed below are T cell receptor beta chains from one sample, sequenced in a study of T cells after yellow fever vaccination. MiXCR was run by TCRdb on the 5' RACE reads, yielding one entry per CDR3 protein. This table holds 300,000 to 450,000 distinct CDR3 sequences, 8.1% found once. The material was PBMCs, obtained about 41 days after the first yellow fever vaccination. The source is a man younger than 35 who received the YFV17D yellow fever vaccine. The CDR3 runs from the conserved cysteine through the conserved F or W. Each record gives: D gene, clone size, J gene, CDR3 length, V gene, CDR3 DNA, CDR3 protein. The D gene is left open where the match is weak. Some rows mark clone size as missing; the rest say once, few, many or name a class of expanded clone.

.,few,TRBJ2-1,17,TRBV21-1,TGTGCCAGCAGCAAAGGGTATAGCGGGGGGGCCTGCAATGAGCAGTTCTTC,CASSKGYSGGACNEQFF
TRBD2,few,TRBJ2-1,15,TRBV20-1,TGCAGTGCCCCCGGGGAGGGGAGCGGGGGACGGGAGCAGTTCTTC,CSAPGEGSGGREQFF
.,few,TRBJ1-3,15,TRBV7-9,TGTGCCAGCAGACGTCAGGGATCCTCTGGAAACACCATATATTTT,CASRRQGSSGNTIYF
.,few,TRBJ2-2,11,TRBV7-7,TGTGCTACGCGGAGGGCTGGGGAGCTGTTTTTT,CATRRAGELFF
TRBD1,few,TRBJ1-1,15,TRBV5-6,TGTGCCAGCCGACTGGGTTGGACAGGGCGAGGTGAAGCTTTCTTT,CASRLGWTGRGEAFF
.,few,TRBJ2-2,14,TRBV5-1,TGCGCCAGCAATCCACTGCGTGGTGGCGGGGAGCTGTTTTTT,CASNPLRGGGELFF
.,many,TRBJ2-5,15,TRBV6-1,TGTGCCAGCAGCCTACAGGGAGGTCCCCAAGAGACCCAGTACTTC,CASSLQGGPQETQYF
TRBD2,few,TRBJ2-1,17,TRBV7-6,TGTGCCAGCAGTCGCCGGACTAGCGGGGGGGAGTACAATGAGCAGTTCTTC,CASSRRTSGGEYNEQFF
TRBD1,many,TRBJ1-6,13,TRBV12-3/TRBV12-4,TGTGCCAGCAGTGTAACAGGGGAATCACCCCTCCACTTT,CASSVTGESPLHF
.,many,TRBJ1-3,13,TRBV7-7,TGTGCTAGCAGCTCCTCCTCTGGAAACACCATATATTTT,CASSSSSGNTIYF
TRBD2,few,TRBJ2-3,14,TRBV10-3,TGTGCCATGGGGACTAGCGGAAGCACAGATACGCAGTATTTT,CAMGTSGSTDTQYF
.,.,TRBJ2-5,13,TRBV2,TGTGCCACCTACCCTAATAGCAGAGAGACCCAGTACTTC,CATYPNSRETQYF
.,.,TRBJ1-1,15,TRBV7-9,TGTGCCAGCAGCTCGGCCCAGGGGAAGAACACTGAAGCTTTCTTT,CASSSAQGKNTEAFF
.,few,TRBJ2-3,14,TRBV5-1,TGCGCCAGCAGCTTGGGACGGAATGCAGATACGCAGTATTTT,CASSLGRNADTQYF
.,many,TRBJ1-5,15,TRBV12-3/TRBV12-4,TGTGCCAGCAGTTTCTCCGGATTCTCTAATCAGCCCCAGCATTTT,CASSFSGFSNQPQHF
TRBD2,.,TRBJ2-3,13,TRBV20-1,TGCAGTGCCCAGCGGGGGGGAACAGATACGCAGTATTTT,CSAQRGGTDTQYF
TRBD1,many,TRBJ2-5,14,TRBV5-1,TGCGCCAGCAGCTTCCCAGGGGGCGAAGAGACCCAGTACTTC,CASSFPGGEETQYF
.,few,TRBJ1-6,14,TRBV5-1,TGCGCCAGCAGCTTAGCAGCCCTGGATTCACCCCTCCACTTT,CASSLAALDSPLHF
.,many,TRBJ2-2,13,TRBV4-3,TGCGCCAGCAGCCAAGTCCCTTCCGGGGAGCTGTTTTTT,CASSQVPSGELFF
.,few,TRBJ1-1,21,TRBV11-2,TGTGCCAGCAGCCTTTGGTCTGTAGTCGGGCCTCTACTGCCAATGAACACTGAAGCTTTCTTT,CASSLWSVVGPLLPMNTEAFF
.,few,TRBJ2-5,13,TRBV5-1,TGCGCCAGCAGCTTAATACCTGCAGAGACCCAGTACTTC,CASSLIPAETQYF
.,.,TRBJ1-1,12,TRBV20-1,TGCAGTGCTCAGGCCTATAACACTGAAGCTTTCTTT,CSAQAYNTEAFF
TRBD1,few,TRBJ2-7,15,TRBV19,TGTGCCAGTAGTAGAGGACAGGTCCTTCCCTACGAGCAGTACTTC,CASSRGQVLPYEQYF
.,.,TRBJ1-4,17,TRBV5-5,TGTGCCAGCAGCTTGGGAGTTATCGGCAGGGGCGGTGAAAAACTGTTTTTT,CASSLGVIGRGGEKLFF
TRBD1,.,TRBJ2-7,17,TRBV20-1,TGCAGTGGTAGAGTTGCGGGACAGGGAGGGGACTTTTACGAGCAGTACTTC,CSGRVAGQGGDFYEQYF
TRBD1,few,TRBJ2-5,15,TRBV12-3/TRBV12-4,TGTGCCAGCAGTTTTAGGACAGGGGGCGCCGGGACCCAGTACTTC,CASSFRTGGAGTQYF
.,few,TRBJ2-5,18,TRBV15,TGTGCCACCAGCAGAGACGTATTTAGCGGAGACCTCGGTGAGACCCAGTACTTC,CATSRDVFSGDLGETQYF
.,few,TRBJ2-1,13,TRBV29-1,TGCAGCGTTGAGCGGAGCGCCTACAATGAGCAGTTCTTC,CSVERSAYNEQFF
.,few,TRBJ2-5,13,TRBV9,TGTGCCAGCAGCGTGGACAGACAAGAGACCCAGTACTTC,CASSVDRQETQYF